This note documents a single T cell receptor (beta chain) sequence. Its specificity is unknown. The sample originates from a study of beta chain features in type 1 diabetes. Background on the study: In age, gender and cell yields, patients were similar to healthy donors.

Findings and caveats of the study: Naive, central memory and regulatory TCRB repertoires appeared more similar among patients than healthy donors. Reduced insertions and increased deletions marked VDJ junctions in type 1 diabetes patients. Type 1 diabetes patients showed a moderate but significant shortening of TCRB CDR3s in all four CD4+ subsets.

Deletions cut 10 bases from V and 0 bases from J, with 16 bases between. The CDR3 loop spans 15 amino acids. The V gene's germline CDR1 is ENHRY and CDR2 SYGVKD. Expressed TCRB transcripts were sequenced after all isolated RNA was converted to cDNA. TCRdb's copy holds only in-frame clones and misses some; the assay was immunoSEQ multiplex PCR. The table lists fewer than 300,000 clones, about a fifth of them singletons, with 0.028% in the top ten. This TCR came from a woman between 35 and 50 years old with type 1 diabetes. Sequenced sample: naive CD4+ T cells from blood. The gene calls are TRBV10-3 and TRBJ1-3, with D perhaps matching TRBD1 (6 bases). The CDR3 spells CATFRGGFSGNTIYF. CDR3 bases: TGTGCCACCTTTAGAGGGGGATTCTCTGGAAACACCATATATTTT.